What follows are 21 T cell receptor beta chains derived from one specimen sequenced in a study of cytomegalovirus exposure and HLA in healthy donors. Both 60 Vbeta primers and 13 Jbeta primers went into the PCR. TCRdb keeps only in-frame clones here, not all; method: immunoSEQ multiplex PCR. The sample comprises around 240,000 clones, 82% of which are singletons, and 5% to 6.5% rests with the top ten. The sample taken for sequencing was PBMCs. The receptors shown here come from a woman in her thirties or forties in good health and CMV-seropositive.

This clone was seen a few times. The chain joins TRBV7-2 to TRBJ2-5; TRBD2 aligns across 9 bases. Germline trimming cut 6 bases from V and 3 bases from J; bases unmatched to any gene: 8. This CDR3 comprises 15 residues. CDR1 is SGHTA and CDR2 is FQGNSA in the germline V gene. The CDR3, as DNA: TGTGCCAGCAGTTCGAAACTAGCGGGTAAAGAGACCCAGTACTTC. Protein product: CASSSKLAGKETQYF.

This clone was counted between two and nine times. V is TRBV29-1 and J is TRBJ1-5, with D possibly TRBD1 on 6 matching bases. CDR1 is SQVTM and CDR2 is ANQGSEA in the germline V gene. CDR3 length: 13 amino acids. The germline V and J ends were trimmed by 6 bases and 4 bases, with 13 bases remaining between them. As DNA, the CDR3 is TGCAGCGTCGCCCTGGACAGTAATCAGCCCCAGCATTTT. Its protein product is CSVALDSNQPQHF.

The rearrangement uses TRBV7-6 and TRBJ2-3; 15 bases are shared with TRBD2. The V segment lost 3 bases and the J segment 8 bases; nucleotides outside the gene matches: 3. The germline V gene has CDR1 SGHVS and CDR2 FNYEAQ. The CDR3 is 15 residues long. CDR3 loop: CASSFEGLAGGTQYF. CDR3 sequence (DNA): TGTGCCAGCAGCTTCGAGGGACTAGCGGGGGGTACGCAGTATTTT.

V gene TRBV11-2 combines with J gene TRBJ2-7; TRBD2 might be the D (6 bases). V lost 0 bases and J 6 bases, leaving 15 bases between the germline ends. Germline V gene lookup returns CDR1 SGHAT and CDR2 FQNNGV. The CDR3 sequence is 15 residues long. CDR3 DNA: TGTGCCAGCAGCTTAGATACCCCGGGACTCTCCGAGCAGTACTTC. It is translated as CASSLDTPGLSEQYF.

This clone was detected only once. The chain employs TRBV6-4 and TRBJ2-7; D perhaps matches TRBD2 (6 bases). CDR1 is MRHNA, CDR2 SNTAGT, per germline. This CDR3 is built from 14 residues. Deletions cut 5 bases from V and 5 bases from J, with 16 bases between. The CDR3 here is CASSRRRERHEQYF. The CDR3, as DNA: TGTGCCAGCAGTCGACGACGGGAGCGCCACGAGCAGTACTTC.

For the CDR3, the DNA is TGTGCCAGCAATCCGACAGGGGCGAACACTGAAGCTTTCTTT. It is translated as CASNPTGANTEAFF. J is TRBJ1-1 and V is TRBV7-9, with 8 bases fitting TRBD1. This CDR3 spans 14 amino acids. Trimming took 7 bases from V and 1 from J; bases not matched to a gene: 5. CDR1 and CDR2 (germline): SEHNR, FQNEAQ (reference sequence).

In its sample, this clone was seen once. This chain joins TRBV18 and TRBJ1-1, with D possibly matching TRBD1 (5 bases). The germline CDR1 and CDR2 sequences are KGHSH and LQKENI. Trimming left V 3 bases short and J 3 bases short, with 8 bases between. There are 13 residues in the CDR3. The CDR3 sequence is CASSPFRDTEAFF. Here the CDR3 DNA reads TGTGCCAGCTCACCCTTCAGGGACACTGAAGCTTTCTTT.

The chain recombines TRBV5-1 with TRBJ2-7; 13 bases fit TRBD2. Germline CDR1 SGHRS, CDR2 YFSETQ. CDR3 length: 16 residues. V was clipped by 0 bases and J by 2 bases; unmatched bases: 2. The CDR3 here is CASSLGTSGGTYEQYF. The CDR3 region has the DNA TGCGCCAGCAGCTTGGGGACTAGCGGGGGAACCTACGAGCAGTACTTC.

The rearrangement uses TRBV2 and TRBJ2-1; 9 bases align to TRBD2. Germline CDR1 SNHLY, CDR2 FYNNEI. J lost 7 bases, V lost 4 bases, and 11 bases had no gene match. The length of the CDR3 is 16 residues. The CDR3 loop is CASSGTSSGTLNEQFF. Here the CDR3 DNA reads TGTGCCAGCAGTGGAACTTCTAGCGGGACTTTGAATGAGCAGTTCTTC.

The chain carries TRBV11-2 and TRBJ1-2; D possibly corresponds to TRBD1 (5 bases). There are 14 residues in the CDR3. From germline, CDR1 is SGHAT and CDR2 FQNNGV. The germline V and J ends were trimmed by 2 bases and 2 bases, with 9 bases remaining between them. CDR3 in amino acids: CASSLPRANYGYTF. The CDR3 coding sequence is TGTGCCAGCAGCTTACCCAGGGCCAACTATGGCTACACCTTC.

This sequence joins TRBV5-1 and TRBJ2-3, with a possible D match to TRBD1 (6 bases). Germline CDR1 and CDR2: SGHRS and YFSETQ. V lost 7 bases and J lost 5, with 20 bases in between. The CDR3 covers 15 residues. Written as DNA, the CDR3 is TGCGCCAGCCGGTTCAGCACCCAGGGGCTAGATACGCAGTATTTT. Amino acid sequence: CASRFSTQGLDTQYF.

The chain combines TRBV11-2 with TRBJ1-5; D is ambiguous. V lost 1 base and J 2 bases, leaving 9 bases between the germline ends. The germline V gene encodes CDR1 SGHAT and CDR2 FQNNGV. The CDR3 extends over 15 amino acids. The CDR3 DNA follows: TGTGCCAGCAGCTTAGTAGCGCTCGGCAATCAGCCCCAGCATTTT. Encoded protein: CASSLVALGNQPQHF.

The rearrangement links TRBV5-1 to TRBJ2-2; TRBD2 is a possible D gene (5 bases). Germline V CDR1 and CDR2: SGHRS, YFSETQ. This CDR3 is built from 16 residues. The germline V and J ends were trimmed by 1 base and 0 bases, with 10 bases remaining between them. The CDR3 DNA reads as TGCGCCAGCAGCTTGACACGGGGATCGAACACCGGGGAGCTGTTTTTT. Translated, it gives CASSLTRGSNTGELFF.

J is TRBJ2-1 and V is TRBV4-3, with D tentatively TRBD2 (6 bases). From germline, CDR1 is LGHNA and CDR2 YSLEER. V gave up 5 bases and J gave up 7 bases, with 27 bases separating them. The CDR3 runs 18 residues. CDR3 in amino acids: CASSSRGPLGLAGNEQFF. CDR3 coding DNA: TGCGCCAGCAGCTCCCGGGGACCCTTGGGGCTCGCGGGGAATGAGCAGTTCTTC.

This clone was detected once. J is TRBJ1-1 and V is TRBV5-4; possibly TRBD1 for D (6 bases). V gave up 1 base and J gave up 5 bases, with 6 bases separating them. Germline CDR1 and CDR2: SGHNT and YYREEE (reference sequence). The CDR3 contains 12 residues. The CDR3 region is CASSLRGTEAFF. In DNA form, the CDR3 reads TGTGCCAGCAGCTTGAGGGGGACTGAAGCTTTCTTT.

The chain recombines TRBV19 with TRBJ1-3, with TRBD1 as a possible D gene (5 bases). The CDR3 is made up of 14 amino acids. Germline-derived CDR1 and CDR2 are LNHDA and SQIVND (reference sequence). The V and J ends lost 3 bases and 4 bases respectively, with 10 bases between them. CDR3 sequence (DNA): TGTGCCAGTAGTATTTCAGGGCAAGGAAACACCATATATTTT. Translating gives CASSISGQGNTIYF.

The chain employs TRBV4-3 and TRBJ1-3, with 7 positions matching TRBD1. Germline-derived CDR1 and CDR2 are LGHNA and YSLEER. CDR3 length: 18 residues. Trimming took 0 bases from V and 1 from J; bases not matched to a gene: 9. The CDR3 DNA follows: TGCGCCAGCAGCCAAGATCCAGGGGGACAGACTTCTGGAAACACCATATATTTT. This encodes CASSQDPGGQTSGNTIYF.

The rearrangement links TRBV9 to TRBJ2-5; TRBD2 matches at 15 bases. The junction had 14 bases not matched to a gene; V was cut back by 4 bases and J by 7 bases. The CDR3 length is 18 residues. CDR1 and CDR2 (germline): SGDLS, YYNGEE. For the CDR3, the DNA is TGTGCCAGCAGCCCCACCGGGACTAGCGGGGGGCCATTGGGGACCCAGTACTTC. This encodes CASSPTGTSGGPLGTQYF.

The CDR3 DNA is TGTGCCAGCAGCGGGACGGACAGGGGAGGCTATGGCTACACCTTC. It is translated as CASSGTDRGGYGYTF. This chain joins TRBV9 and TRBJ1-2, with 9 bases fitting TRBD1. J gave up 4 bases and V 3 bases, and 7 bases lay outside the gene matches. The CDR3 runs 15 residues. The germline CDR1 and CDR2 sequences are SGDLS and YYNGEE.

V is TRBV6-5 and J is TRBJ2-2, with a tentative D call TRBD1 (6 bases). V dropped 6 bases and J dropped 4 bases, with 15 bases sitting between them. CDR1 is MNHEY and CDR2 is SVGAGI in the germline V gene. CDR3 length: 15 residues. CDR3 loop: CASSSRGTVTGELFF. CDR3 DNA sequence: TGTGCCAGCAGCTCCAGGGGAACGGTCACCGGGGAGCTGTTTTTT.

This clone appeared once. The chain recombines TRBV30 with TRBJ2-5; 7 nucleotides match TRBD1. Trimming at V came to 2 bases and at J to 5 bases, leaving 5 bases not matched to a gene. Germline CDR1 and CDR2: GTSNPN and SVGIG (reference sequence). The CDR3 covers 13 residues. The CDR3 protein is CAWSTGARETQYF. CDR3 DNA: TGTGCCTGGAGTACAGGGGCGCGGGAGACCCAGTACTTC. Variable domain in full (rest from reference TRBV30 and TRBJ2-5): SQTIHQWPATLVQPVGSPLSLECTVEGTSNPNLYWYRQAAGRGLQLLFYSVGIGQISSEVPQNLSASRPQDRQFILSSKKLLLSDSGFYLCAWSTGARETQYFGPGTRLLVL.